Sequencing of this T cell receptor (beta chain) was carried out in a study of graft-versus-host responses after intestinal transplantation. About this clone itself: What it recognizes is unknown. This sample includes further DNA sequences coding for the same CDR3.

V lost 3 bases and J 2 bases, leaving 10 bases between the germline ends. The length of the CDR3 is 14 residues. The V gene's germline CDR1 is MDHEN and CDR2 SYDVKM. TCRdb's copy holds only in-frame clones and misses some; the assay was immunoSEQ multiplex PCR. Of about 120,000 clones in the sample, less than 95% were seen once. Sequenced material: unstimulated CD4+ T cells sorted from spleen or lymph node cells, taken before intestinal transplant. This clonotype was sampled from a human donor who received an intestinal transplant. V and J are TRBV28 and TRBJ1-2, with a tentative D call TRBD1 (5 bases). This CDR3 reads CASSLAGGNYGYTF. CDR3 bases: TGTGCCAGCAGTTTGGCGGGGGGGAACTATGGCTACACCTTC.